This T cell receptor (beta chain) derives from a study of shared clonotypes between healthy human individuals. The donor population consisted of healthy HIV-negative adults with no recent acute infections or vaccinations. At deep level, the assay was performed. The authors ran unsorted PBMC replicate PCRs on 300 ng DNA, about 30,000 T cell genomes. Profiling relied on immunoSEQ multiplex PCR, and the TCRdb table lists in-frame clones only, not all of them. In the table there are some 470,000 clones, about 79% of which are singletons. CDR3 length: 13 residues. The V gene lost 0 bases and the J gene lost 8 bases, with 7 bases spanning the gap. CDR1 and CDR2 (germline): LGHNA, YSLEER. This clone was recorded a few times.

The TCR sequence derives from a woman in her thirties or forties in good health. Some clones in this sample may be carry-over from other donors' samples. The chain couples TRBV4-3 to TRBJ1-4; D gene uncertain. The sequenced sample was PBMCs. The CDR3 here is CASSQDIQEKLFF. Written as DNA, the CDR3 is TGCGCCAGCAGCCAAGACATTCAGGAAAAACTGTTTTTT.